One sample yielded the 12 T cell receptor beta chains listed below, sequenced in a study of shared clonotypes between healthy human individuals. Some clones are missing from TCRdb's copy, which holds only in-frame ones; the method was immunoSEQ multiplex PCR. Found here are 1,500,000 or so clones, roughly 96% of them singletons; the top ten hold over 1%. Sequencing was performed on naive CD4+ T cells sorted from blood. Subset denoted: CD45RA+ positively selected. Receptors originate from a man in his thirties or forties in good health.

This rearrangement joins TRBV7-3 to TRBJ2-6; D is unclear. This CDR3 has 19 amino acids. Trimming removed 4 bases at V and 0 bases at J, with 19 bases between. Germline values: CDR1 SGHTA, CDR2 FQGTGA. The CDR3: CASSSNIITLGSGANVLTF. The DNA for the CDR3 is TGTGCCAGCAGCTCAAACATCATAACCCTAGGCTCTGGGGCCAACGTCCTGACTTTC.

The rearrangement links TRBV5-5 to TRBJ2-2, with D possibly TRBD2 on 5 matching bases. Deletions cut 6 bases from V and 5 bases from J, with 17 bases between. Germline values: CDR1 SGHKS, CDR2 YYEKEE (reference sequence). The CDR3 runs 15 residues. The CDR3 coding sequence is TGTGCCAGCATAGACGAGGGTTCGAGAACCGGGGAGCTGTTTTTT. This encodes CASIDEGSRTGELFF.

The chain combines TRBV10-1 with TRBJ2-5; TRBD1 might be the D (6 bases). CDR1 is WNHNN, CDR2 SYGVQD, per germline (reference sequence). Trimming cost V 3 bases and J 0 bases, with 8 bases left between them. The CDR3 runs 14 residues. Here the CDR3 reads CASSERGYQETQYF. CDR3 coding DNA: TGCGCCAGCAGTGAAAGGGGGTACCAAGAGACCCAGTACTTC.

As concerns this clone: Other DNA sequences of this sample code for an identical CDR3. The chain recombines TRBV20-1 with TRBJ1-1, with D unresolved. Germline CDR1 is DFQATT and CDR2 is SNEGSKA (reference sequence). The CDR3 loop spans 10 amino acids. V lost 5 bases, J lost 4 bases, and 5 bases lay in between. The CDR3 protein is CSALFTEAFF. The CDR3, as DNA: TGCAGTGCTCTGTTCACTGAAGCTTTCTTT.

The chain has TRBV7-9 and TRBJ2-5; the match to TRBD2 covers 9 bases. The CDR3 contains 16 residues. Germline V lookup: CDR1 SEHNR, CDR2 FQNEAQ (reference sequence). V was pared by 5 bases and J by 2 bases, with 9 bases of the junction left unmatched. The CDR3 is CASSKRLAERQETQYF. CDR3 nucleotides: TGTGCCAGCAGCAAAAGACTAGCGGAGAGACAAGAGACCCAGTACTTC.

J is TRBJ2-2 and V is TRBV5-1, with 7 nucleotides matching TRBD1. Germline values: CDR1 SGHRS, CDR2 YFSETQ. The CDR3 runs to 14 residues. After removal of 2 bases from V and 5 bases from J, the junction contained 3 bases not matched to a gene. The CDR3 DNA reads as TGCGCCAGCAGCTTAAGGACAGGTACCGGGGAGCTGTTTTTT. It is translated as CASSLRTGTGELFF.

The CDR3 coding sequence is TGTGCCTGGAGTAAGGCCAGCTCTGGAAACACCATATATTTT. Its translation: CAWSKASSGNTIYF. The chain has TRBV30 and TRBJ1-3; no reliable D call. The ends were cut back, 2 bases at V and 0 bases at J, with 8 bases in the middle. CDR1 and CDR2 from the germline V gene are GTSNPN and SVGIG (reference sequence). The CDR3 is 14 residues long.

The chain combines TRBV6-1 with TRBJ2-5; 9 bases fit TRBD2. Germline V gene data show CDR1 as MNHNS and CDR2 as SASEGT. Trimming removed 7 bases from V and 4 bases from J; junction bases left unmatched: 10. This CDR3 is 15 amino acids long. The CDR3 sequence: CASNSGSSFIETQYF. DNA for the CDR3: TGTGCCAGCAATAGCGGGAGTTCCTTTATAGAGACCCAGTACTTC.

The J gene is TRBJ2-7, the V gene TRBV18; 7 positions match TRBD2. The CDR3 is 15 residues long. CDR1 KGHSH and CDR2 LQKENI come from the germline V gene. After removal of 3 bases from V and 4 bases from J, the junction contained 9 bases not matched to a gene. This chain's CDR3 is CASSPGGRDLYEQYF. The CDR3 DNA reads TGTGCCAGCTCACCGGGGGGGAGGGATTTATACGAGCAGTACTTC.

The rearrangement links TRBV5-1 to TRBJ1-3; 7 bases are a match to TRBD1. Germline CDR1 reads SGHRS; CDR2 reads YFSETQ. The CDR3 runs to 18 residues. Unmatched junction bases numbered 13, after V lost 4 bases and J lost 0 bases. The CDR3 sequence: CASSSRDSIGPSGNTIYF. CDR3 sequence (DNA): TGCGCCAGCAGCAGCCGGGACAGCATAGGACCCTCTGGAAACACCATATATTTT.

The chain couples TRBV6-4 to TRBJ2-7; possible D gene TRBD2, 6 bases. V dropped 4 bases and J dropped 0 bases, with 16 bases sitting between them. The CDR3 is 16 amino acids. The V gene's germline CDR1 is MRHNA and CDR2 SNTAGT. The CDR3 spells CASSVQGWRGSYEQYF. The CDR3 DNA reads TGTGCCAGCAGTGTTCAGGGTTGGCGGGGCTCCTACGAGCAGTACTTC.

This chain joins TRBV6-1 and TRBJ2-2, with 8 bases aligning to TRBD2. Germline V gene sequence: CDR1 MNHNS, CDR2 SASEGT. V lost 7 bases, J lost 6 bases, and 7 bases stayed unmatched. This CDR3 contains 14 residues. The CDR3 DNA reads TGTGCCAGCACGTTTAGCGGGATTGCCGGGGAGCTGTTTTTT. This sequence encodes CASTFSGIAGELFF.